Following are 5 T cell receptor beta chains from one sample sequenced in a study of blood T cell repertoires in COVID-19. Using immunoSEQ multiplex PCR, the repertoire was profiled, and TCRdb retains in-frame clones only, with some absent. The sample has about 220,000 clones; roughly 84% are singletons. Specimen: PBMCs or T cells enriched from blood (not recorded which). These receptors all come from a middle-aged woman who had recovered from COVID-19.

V and J are TRBV2 and TRBJ2-3; possibly TRBD2 for D (6 bases). This CDR3 contains 14 residues. The V end lost 8 bases, the J end lost 6 bases, and 18 bases lay between the germline ends. CDR1 SNHLY and CDR2 FYNNEI come from the germline V gene. CDR3 protein: CASGIGGSADTQYF. The CDR3 nucleotides read TGTGCCAGCGGGATTGGAGGGAGCGCGGATACGCAGTATTTT.

The chain recombines TRBV9 with TRBJ2-1, with a possible D match to TRBD2 (5 bases). The CDR3 covers 14 residues. V lost 1 base and J lost 5, with 10 bases in between. Per the germline V gene, CDR1 is SGDLS and CDR2 is YYNGEE. The CDR3 bases are TGTGCCAGCAGCGTAAGCCGGGAAGACAATGAGCAGTTCTTC. Its protein product is CASSVSREDNEQFF.

CDR3 nucleotides: TGTGCCAGCGGAACATTCAGGGGTTTATCGGATACGCAGTATTTT. Residues: CASGTFRGLSDTQYF. J is TRBJ2-3 and V is TRBV28; TRBD1 is a possible D gene (6 bases). The length of the CDR3 is 15 residues. Trimming left V 8 bases short and J 6 bases short, with 21 bases between. Per the germline V gene, CDR1 is MDHEN and CDR2 is SYDVKM.

The chain carries TRBV11-2 and TRBJ2-4; 9 bases agree with TRBD1. Germline-derived CDR1 and CDR2 are SGHAT and FQNNGV. The CDR3 has 15 residues. The ends lost 5 bases at V and 3 bases at J; junction bases unmatched: 5. CDR3 bases: TGTGCCAGCAGCCGGACAGGGGTGGGCAAAAACATTCAGTACTTC. It specifies CASSRTGVGKNIQYF.

J is TRBJ2-3 and V is TRBV10-3; TRBD2 matches at 7 bases. CDR1 is ENHRY and CDR2 is SYGVKD in the germline V gene. The J segment lost 0 bases and the V segment lost 3 bases, leaving 3 bases of the junction unmatched. The CDR3 has 15 residues. The chain's CDR3 is CAISDWGGSTDTQYF. The CDR3 coding sequence is TGTGCCATCAGTGATTGGGGAGGGAGCACAGATACGCAGTATTTT.